The 9 T cell receptor beta chains below were found in one sample sequenced in a study of tumor-infiltrating lymphocytes in primary liver carcinoma. The researchers produced TCR beta cDNA from roughly 500 ng total RNA with a constant-region primer. Slightly modified ARM-PCR with three nested multiplex PCR rounds yielded TCR beta libraries. Both of the initial two PCR rounds ran for about 9 cycles and employed TRBV1-TRBV30 forward primers alongside a C-beta reverse primer. TCRdb redid the calling of the multiplex PCR reads with MiXCR, one entry per CDR3 protein. This table has fewer than 90,000 distinct CDR3 sequences, around 70% appearing once. Co-extracting RNA and DNA was done with about 20-33 mg of unsorted bulk tissue as input. Sequenced input: liver tumor tissue from sampling region 1. Subset given: tumor region T1, superior pole. The receptors shown here come from a man aged 35 to 55 with primary liver carcinoma and hepatitis B virus infection.

In this sample, this clonotype turned up once. The junction does not match germline at one end; this may be a read error. The chain has TRBV12-3 or TRBV12-4 and TRBJ2-7; no clear D gene. This CDR3 comprises 14 residues. The CDR3 region is CAILLSGRRYEQYF. CDR3 nucleotide sequence: TGCGCCATCCTCCTGAGTGGTCGGCGCTACGAACAGTACTTC.

A remark on this clonotype: The germline gene is not matched at one end of the junction; a read error may be the cause. The rearrangement joins TRBV2 to TRBJ1-5; D is ambiguous. Per germline, CDR1 SNHLY and CDR2 FYNNEI. CDR3 length equals 13 residues. CDR3 protein: CVSSVVGNQPQHF. The DNA of the CDR3 is TGTGTCAGCAGTGTTGTGGGCAATCAGCCCCAGCATTTT.

This clonotype was counted at least ten times. The V call is TRBV28, the J call TRBJ1-5; possibly TRBD1 for D (5 bases). The V end was cut by 6 bases, the J end by 6 bases, with 15 bases between. CDR1 MDHEN and CDR2 SYDVKM come from the germline V gene. The CDR3 sequence is 14 residues long. The CDR3 region has the DNA TGTGCCAGCAGCCGCGGGGACCTGGGTCAGCCCCAGCATTTT. Protein product: CASSRGDLGQPQHF.

This clonotype was recorded at least ten times. J is TRBJ2-2 and V is TRBV6-2 or TRBV6-3; D is ambiguous. The germline V gene has CDR1 MNHEY and CDR2 SVGEGT. Trimming removed 4 bases from V and 0 bases from J, with 9 bases in between. The CDR3 loop spans 15 amino acids. CDR3 loop: CASSWDPANTGELFF. The DNA for the CDR3 is TGTGCCAGCAGTTGGGATCCGGCGAACACCGGGGAGCTGTTTTTT.

A word on this clonotype: The missing conserved phenylalanine or tryptophan at the end of this CDR3 makes a read error likely. The limits of the CDR3 on the DNA are not certain, so only TCRdb's listed CDR3 is given. The chain joins TRBV2 to TRBJ2-1; the D segment call TRBD1 is taken from the table without a DNA check. Both ends counted, the CDR3 spans 14 residues. Germline V lookup: CDR1 SNHLY, CDR2 FYNNEI. This CDR3 is CASSLREWDNEQSL.

This clonotype has a handful of counts. A much larger clone lies one base from this, so it may be a read error. This rearrangement joins TRBV6-5 to TRBJ1-4; 9 bases are a match to TRBD1. Germline lookup yields CDR1 MNHEY and CDR2 SVGAGI. The CDR3 contains 15 residues. The DNA for the CDR3 is TGTGTCAGCAGTTACTCCGGGACAGGGCTCGAAAAACTGTTTTTT. Translating it yields CVSSYSGTGLEKLFF.

Turning to this clonotype: An end of the junction does not agree with germline; a read error may underlie this. The chain links TRBV29-1 to TRBJ2-3; 7 bases line up with TRBD1. CDR3 length: 13 residues. Per germline, CDR1 SQVTM and CDR2 ANQGSEA. DNA for the CDR3: TGCAACGTTGAAGAGACAGGGACAGATTCGCAGTATTTT. Residues: CNVEETGTDSQYF.

To note about this clonotype: Lacking the conserved final phenylalanine or tryptophan, this CDR3 likely reflects a read error. The chain links TRBV7-8 to TRBJ2-5; D call uncertain. Germline-derived CDR1 and CDR2 are SGHVS and FQNEAQ. The CDR3 totals 11 residues. Trimming pared 7 bases from V and 5 bases from J, leaving 8 bases between. CDR3 nucleotide sequence: TGTGCCAGCACCCATGGGGAGACCCAGTACTAC. Protein: CASTHGETQYY.

Regarding this clonotype: The CDR3 ends on some other residue instead of the conserved phenylalanine or tryptophan, so this is likely a read error. The J gene is TRBJ2-3, the V gene TRBV6-1, with 8 nucleotides matching TRBD1. The CDR3 is 17 residues long. Germline V gives CDR1 MNHNS, CDR2 SASEGT. In DNA form, the CDR3 reads TGTGCCAGTAGTGCCGGACAGGGAATAGCAAGGACAGATACGCAGTATCTT. Residues: CASSAGQGIARTDTQYL.